These T cell receptor beta chains were read from a single sample in a study of cytomegalovirus exposure and HLA in healthy donors. Sequenced by immunoSEQ multiplex PCR; TCRdb stores in-frame clones only, minus some. The sample holds over 200,000 clones, over 75% seen once. Sample: PBMCs. All receptors derive from a woman in her late teens or twenties in good health and CMV-seropositive. The CDR3 runs from the conserved cysteine through the conserved F or W. The order of the fields is D gene, J gene, V gene, clone size, CDR3 protein, CDR3 DNA. The D gene is left open where the match is weak. Clone size, where shown, is once, few, many, or a class for clones that have expanded.

d_gene: -
j_gene: TRBJ1-1
v_gene: TRBV30
abundance: -
CDR3aa: CAWSKGVGPTEAFF
CDR3nt: TGTGCCTGGAGTAAGGGGGTGGGGCCCACTGAAGCTTTCTTT

d_gene: -
j_gene: TRBJ2-1
v_gene: TRBV18
abundance: -
CDR3aa: CATSPSVYNEQFF
CDR3nt: TGTGCCACCTCACCCTCGGTGTACAATGAGCAGTTCTTC

d_gene: TRBD2
j_gene: TRBJ2-1
v_gene: TRBV7-2
abundance: -
CDR3aa: CASSSKGLAGVMEQFF
CDR3nt: TGTGCCAGCAGCTCAAAGGGACTAGCGGGAGTAATGGAGCAGTTCTTC

d_gene: -
j_gene: TRBJ1-3
v_gene: TRBV28
abundance: -
CDR3aa: CASSFTGNTIYF
CDR3nt: TGTGCCAGCAGTTTTACTGGAAACACCATATATTTT

d_gene: -
j_gene: TRBJ1-1
v_gene: TRBV18
abundance: -
CDR3aa: CASSPGQIEAFF
CDR3nt: TGTGCCAGCTCACCAGGACAGATTGAAGCTTTCTTT

d_gene: -
j_gene: TRBJ2-5
v_gene: TRBV6-5
abundance: -
CDR3aa: CASSLANQETQYF
CDR3nt: TGTGCCAGCAGCCTAGCGAATCAAGAGACCCAGTACTTC

d_gene: TRBD1
j_gene: TRBJ1-5
v_gene: TRBV28
abundance: -
CDR3aa: CASSDRDRDQPQHF
CDR3nt: TGTGCCAGCAGCGACAGGGACAGAGATCAGCCCCAGCATTTT

d_gene: TRBD2
j_gene: TRBJ2-1
v_gene: TRBV11-2
abundance: once
CDR3aa: CASSLEVGEGSHEQFF
CDR3nt: TGTGCCAGCAGCTTAGAGGTGGGGGAGGGTTCCCATGAGCAGTTCTTC

d_gene: -
j_gene: TRBJ1-5
v_gene: TRBV30
abundance: -
CDR3aa: CAWSVMGDSQPQHF
CDR3nt: TGTGCCTGGAGTGTAATGGGGGACTCTCAGCCCCAGCATTTT

d_gene: -
j_gene: TRBJ2-2
v_gene: TRBV5-4
abundance: -
CDR3aa: CASSFGEAPDTGELFF
CDR3nt: TGTGCCAGCAGCTTCGGTGAGGCACCGGACACCGGGGAGCTGTTTTTT

d_gene: -
j_gene: TRBJ2-2
v_gene: TRBV7-3
abundance: -
CDR3aa: CASSLLGGTNTGELFF
CDR3nt: TGTGCCAGCAGCTTACTTGGGGGGACGAACACCGGGGAGCTGTTTTTT

d_gene: -
j_gene: TRBJ2-2
v_gene: TRBV19
abundance: -
CDR3aa: CASRSPVAGPSGTGELFF
CDR3nt: TGTGCCAGTAGATCCCCAGTGGCGGGACCCTCGGGCACCGGGGAGCTGTTTTTT

d_gene: TRBD1
j_gene: TRBJ1-5
v_gene: TRBV28
abundance: -
CDR3aa: CASSAHVGTALNQPQHF
CDR3nt: TGTGCCAGCAGTGCCCATGTCGGGACAGCCCTTAATCAGCCCCAGCATTTT

d_gene: -
j_gene: TRBJ2-7
v_gene: TRBV19
abundance: -
CDR3aa: CASSILDSPYEQYF
CDR3nt: TGTGCCAGTAGTATTCTAGACAGTCCTTACGAGCAGTACTTC

d_gene: TRBD1
j_gene: TRBJ2-1
v_gene: TRBV7-9
abundance: -
CDR3aa: CASSFDRGRNEQFF
CDR3nt: TGTGCCAGCAGCTTTGACAGGGGGCGTAATGAGCAGTTCTTC

d_gene: TRBD1
j_gene: TRBJ2-7
v_gene: TRBV7-6
abundance: -
CDR3aa: CASSDPRDRGPHEQYF
CDR3nt: TGTGCCAGCAGCGACCCCCGGGACAGGGGTCCCCACGAGCAGTACTTC

d_gene: TRBD2
j_gene: TRBJ2-7
v_gene: TRBV28
abundance: -
CDR3aa: CASSLAKLALSYEQYF
CDR3nt: TGTGCCAGCAGTTTAGCCAAACTAGCGCTGTCCTACGAGCAGTACTTC

d_gene: -
j_gene: TRBJ2-7
v_gene: TRBV4-1
abundance: -
CDR3aa: CASRLRQEAYEQYF
CDR3nt: TGCGCCAGCAGACTGAGACAGGAGGCCTACGAGCAGTACTTC

d_gene: TRBD2
j_gene: TRBJ2-3
v_gene: TRBV14
abundance: -
CDR3aa: CASSQEGTSVGTDTQYF
CDR3nt: TGTGCCAGCAGCCAAGAAGGGACTAGCGTCGGCACAGATACGCAGTATTTT

d_gene: TRBD1
j_gene: TRBJ1-5
v_gene: TRBV15
abundance: -
CDR3aa: CATSRTGFNQPQHF
CDR3nt: TGTGCCACCAGCAGGACAGGGTTCAATCAGCCCCAGCATTTT

d_gene: -
j_gene: TRBJ2-7
v_gene: TRBV9
abundance: -
CDR3aa: CASSVYRGGEQYF
CDR3nt: TGTGCCAGCAGCGTTTACAGGGGAGGCGAGCAGTACTTC

d_gene: -
j_gene: TRBJ1-2
v_gene: TRBV30
abundance: -
CDR3aa: CAWRGSGTHYGYTF
CDR3nt: TGTGCCTGGAGGGGGAGTGGCACTCACTATGGCTACACCTTC

d_gene: -
j_gene: TRBJ2-7
v_gene: TRBV5-1
abundance: few
CDR3aa: CASSSDSLSYEQYF
CDR3nt: TGCGCCAGCAGTTCGGACAGCCTCTCCTACGAGCAGTACTTC

d_gene: -
j_gene: TRBJ1-1
v_gene: TRBV5-6
abundance: -
CDR3aa: CASSFNLLATDQAFF
CDR3nt: TGTGCCAGCAGCTTTAATCTCCTAGCCACCGATCAGGCTTTCTTT

d_gene: -
j_gene: TRBJ1-2
v_gene: TRBV4-1
abundance: -
CDR3aa: CASSQENRNYGYTF
CDR3nt: TGCGCCAGCAGCCAAGAAAACAGGAACTATGGCTACACCTTC

d_gene: -
j_gene: TRBJ1-1
v_gene: TRBV4-1
abundance: -
CDR3aa: CASSQRQTITEAFF
CDR3nt: TGCGCCAGCAGCCAACGACAGACAATCACTGAAGCTTTCTTT

d_gene: -
j_gene: TRBJ2-5
v_gene: TRBV11-1
abundance: -
CDR3aa: CASSLQGETQYF
CDR3nt: TGTGCCAGCAGCTTACAGGGAGAGACCCAGTACTTC

d_gene: -
j_gene: TRBJ2-7
v_gene: TRBV4-2
abundance: -
CDR3aa: CASSTRSESYEQYF
CDR3nt: TGTGCCAGCAGCACCCGTAGCGAATCCTACGAGCAGTACTTC

d_gene: -
j_gene: TRBJ1-4
v_gene: TRBV28
abundance: -
CDR3aa: CASSLLAGVKEKLFF
CDR3nt: TGTGCCAGCAGTTTATTGGCAGGGGTTAAAGAAAAACTGTTTTTT

d_gene: TRBD2
j_gene: TRBJ2-1
v_gene: TRBV4-1
abundance: -
CDR3aa: CASSHPRRASGRPSSYNEQFF
CDR3nt: TGCGCCAGCAGCCATCCCCGTAGGGCTAGCGGGAGGCCGAGCTCCTACAATGAGCAGTTCTTC

d_gene: -
j_gene: TRBJ1-2
v_gene: TRBV4-1
abundance: -
CDR3aa: CASSLETRGRPFEDEHNYGYTF
CDR3nt: TGCGCCAGCAGCCTCGAGACCCGGGGGAGACCCTTTGAGGATGAACACAACTATGGCTACACCTTC

d_gene: -
j_gene: TRBJ2-3
v_gene: TRBV7-3
abundance: -
CDR3aa: CASSAQASGDTQYF
CDR3nt: TGTGCCAGCAGCGCCCAGGCTTCGGGGGATACGCAGTATTTT

d_gene: TRBD1
j_gene: TRBJ1-1
v_gene: TRBV7-9
abundance: -
CDR3aa: CASSRDRGLAFF
CDR3nt: TGTGCCAGCAGCCGGGACAGGGGGCTAGCTTTCTTT

d_gene: TRBD1
j_gene: TRBJ1-2
v_gene: TRBV29-1
abundance: -
CDR3aa: CSVEDPGTGNF
CDR3nt: TGCAGCGTTGAAGATCCAGGGACAGGGAACTTC

d_gene: -
j_gene: TRBJ2-7
v_gene: TRBV2
abundance: -
CDR3aa: CASSEDPQGLGEQYF
CDR3nt: TGTGCCAGCAGTGAAGACCCCCAGGGGCTAGGAGAGCAGTACTTC

d_gene: TRBD1
j_gene: TRBJ2-2
v_gene: TRBV4-1
abundance: -
CDR3aa: CASRQGSSTGELFF
CDR3nt: TGCGCCAGCCGACAGGGATCGAGCACCGGGGAGCTGTTTTTT

d_gene: -
j_gene: TRBJ2-2
v_gene: TRBV7-3
abundance: -
CDR3aa: CASSSHATRGPGELFF
CDR3nt: TGTGCCAGCAGCTCCCATGCGACACGGGGTCCCGGGGAGCTGTTTTTT

d_gene: -
j_gene: TRBJ1-1
v_gene: TRBV27
abundance: -
CDR3aa: CASSRTGLNTEAFF
CDR3nt: TGTGCCAGCAGTCGTACAGGGTTGAACACTGAAGCTTTCTTT

d_gene: -
j_gene: TRBJ2-1
v_gene: TRBV4-2
abundance: -
CDR3aa: CASSQDLLRGRSDEQFF
CDR3nt: TGTGCCAGCAGCCAAGATCTATTGCGGGGTCGAAGCGATGAGCAGTTCTTC

d_gene: TRBD2
j_gene: TRBJ2-7
v_gene: TRBV5-4
abundance: -
CDR3aa: CASSPVSGSYEQYF
CDR3nt: TGTGCCAGCAGTCCGGTTAGCGGGAGCTACGAGCAGTACTTC

d_gene: -
j_gene: TRBJ2-4
v_gene: TRBV27
abundance: -
CDR3aa: CASGQGLIIQYF
CDR3nt: TGTGCCAGCGGGCAGGGGTTGATCATTCAGTACTTC

d_gene: TRBD2
j_gene: TRBJ2-5
v_gene: TRBV5-5
abundance: -
CDR3aa: CASSLEAGVGETQYF
CDR3nt: TGTGCCAGCAGCTTGGAAGCGGGAGTGGGAGAGACCCAGTACTTC

d_gene: TRBD1
j_gene: TRBJ1-3
v_gene: TRBV18
abundance: -
CDR3aa: CASSPPDRAGNTIYF
CDR3nt: TGTGCCAGCTCACCACCCGACAGGGCTGGAAACACCATATATTTT

d_gene: TRBD1
j_gene: TRBJ1-2
v_gene: TRBV5-4
abundance: -
CDR3aa: CATRTMTGGPANYGYTF
CDR3nt: TGTGCCACCAGGACAATGACAGGGGGCCCCGCTAACTATGGCTACACCTTC

d_gene: -
j_gene: TRBJ1-2
v_gene: TRBV28
abundance: -
CDR3aa: CASSLRRRNYGYTF
CDR3nt: TGTGCCAGCAGTCTCCGACGGAGGAACTATGGCTACACCTTC

d_gene: -
j_gene: TRBJ1-2
v_gene: TRBV5-5
abundance: -
CDR3aa: CASSWGLLAYGYTF
CDR3nt: TGTGCCAGCAGCTGGGGACTTTTGGCCTATGGCTACACCTTC

d_gene: -
j_gene: TRBJ1-2
v_gene: TRBV2
abundance: -
CDR3aa: CASSDEGVVLNYGYTF
CDR3nt: TGTGCCAGCAGTGACGAGGGGGTAGTCCTTAACTATGGCTACACCTTC

d_gene: TRBD2
j_gene: TRBJ2-1
v_gene: TRBV11-2
abundance: -
CDR3aa: CASSLLAGAYNEQFF
CDR3nt: TGTGCCAGCAGCTTACTAGCGGGTGCTTACAATGAGCAGTTCTTC

d_gene: TRBD2
j_gene: TRBJ2-5
v_gene: TRBV27
abundance: -
CDR3aa: CASSPLAGEETQYF
CDR3nt: TGTGCCAGCAGTCCTTTAGCGGGAGAAGAGACCCAGTACTTC

d_gene: TRBD1
j_gene: TRBJ2-7
v_gene: TRBV5-1
abundance: -
CDR3aa: CASSLTGVYEQYF
CDR3nt: TGCGCCAGCAGCTTGACAGGGGTATACGAGCAGTACTTC

d_gene: -
j_gene: TRBJ1-1
v_gene: TRBV10-3
abundance: -
CDR3aa: CAIRQNTEAFF
CDR3nt: TGTGCCATCAGACAGAACACTGAAGCTTTCTTT

d_gene: -
j_gene: TRBJ2-6
v_gene: TRBV11-1
abundance: -
CDR3aa: CASSLPTVSGANVLTF
CDR3nt: TGTGCCAGCAGCCTACCGACAGTCTCTGGGGCCAACGTCCTGACTTTC

d_gene: TRBD2
j_gene: TRBJ2-5
v_gene: TRBV5-1
abundance: -
CDR3aa: CASSLGLAGQETQYF
CDR3nt: TGCGCCAGCAGCTTGGGACTAGCGGGACAAGAGACCCAGTACTTC

d_gene: -
j_gene: TRBJ2-3
v_gene: TRBV5-1
abundance: -
CDR3aa: CASSLAGTSTDTQYF
CDR3nt: TGCGCCAGCAGCTTGGCGGGGACAAGCACAGATACGCAGTATTTT